This T cell receptor (beta chain) is from a study of response to subunit inactivated influenza vaccine. General study findings and limits: Authors suggested few new T cells are recruited by each seasonal influenza vaccination.

This clonotype was seen a few times. Its antigen is currently unknown. TCRdb recomputed calls from the RT-PCR reads with MiXCR, one row per CDR3 protein. The repertoire holds approximately 310,000 distinct CDR3 sequences, less than 25% seen once, with roughly a tenth in the top ten. The starting material was PBMCs from blood, obtained about 20 months after vaccination. This receptor was obtained from a man between 50 and 70 years old who received an inactivated influenza vaccine.

Here the CDR3 reads CASSLWHSGQPQHF. In DNA, the CDR3 is TGTGCCAGCAGTTTATGGCATAGCGGACAGCCCCAGCATTTT. V and J are TRBV12-3 or TRBV12-4 and TRBJ1-5, with D unclear. CDR3 size: 14 residues. Deletions cut 2 bases from V and 7 bases from J, with 12 bases between.